A single sample gave rise to the 5 T cell receptor beta chains below, sequenced in a study of identical twins. One entry per CDR3 protein results from TCRdb running MiXCR on the 5' RACE reads. The table lists roughly 1.6 million distinct CDR3 sequences, 32% of them singletons. Sequencing was done on a sample of cord blood. The receptor source for this set is a newborn girl in good health.

This clonotype was counted at least ten times. The rearrangement uses TRBV29-1 and TRBJ2-1; TRBD1 agrees at 7 bases. The ends lost 0 bases at V and 5 bases at J; junction bases unmatched: 7. The CDR3 consists of 15 residues. CDR1 and CDR2 from the germline V gene are SQVTM and ANQGSEA. CDR3 protein: CSVEEWGGQDNEQFF. CDR3 DNA sequence: TGCAGCGTTGAAGAGTGGGGCGGACAGGACAATGAGCAGTTCTTC.

In its sample, this clonotype was seen many times. One end of the junction is discordant with germline, which a read error may explain. CDR3 sequence (DNA): TGTGCCAGCAGTTCCGGGACAGCCTACGAGCAGTACTTC. Encoded protein: CASSSGTAYEQYF. The V gene is TRBV5-1, the J gene TRBJ2-7; TRBD1 aligns across 7 bases. Per germline, CDR1 SGHRS and CDR2 YFSETQ. This CDR3 spans 13 amino acids.

The V call is TRBV10-3, the J call TRBJ2-7; D call uncertain. The germline V gene encodes CDR1 ENHRY and CDR2 SYGVKD. Trimming removed 5 bases from V and 2 bases from J, with 7 bases in between. This CDR3 has 12 amino acids. The CDR3 coding sequence is TGTGCCATCAGTATGAACCCCTACGAGCAGTACTTC. It translates to CAISMNPYEQYF.

The gene calls are TRBV3-1 and TRBJ1-1, with a tentative D call TRBD1 (5 bases). Germline CDR1 is LGHDT and CDR2 is YNNKEL (reference sequence). The CDR3 runs to 16 residues. V was cut by 1 base and J by 0 bases, with 12 bases left in between. CDR3 nucleotides: TGTGCCAGCAGCCAAGGGGGGATACTGTTGAACACTGAAGCTTTCTTT. It encodes CASSQGGILLNTEAFF.

With respect to this clonotype: This may be a read error, as it is one base from a much larger clone. The V call is TRBV5-1, the J call TRBJ2-7; D remains ambiguous. Per the germline V gene, CDR1 is SGHRS and CDR2 is YFSETQ. This CDR3 has 13 amino acids. The CDR3 coding sequence is TGCGCCGGCAGCTTGCAACCAACCTACGAGCAGTACTTC. This encodes CAGSLQPTYEQYF. Together with reference TRBV5-1 and TRBJ2-7, the CDR3 gives the full variable domain: KAGVTQTPRYLIKTRGQQVTLSCSPISGHRSVSWYQQTPGQGLQFLFEYFSETQRNKGNFPGRFSGRQFSNSRSEMNVSTLELGDSALYLCAGSLQPTYEQYFGPGTRLTVT.